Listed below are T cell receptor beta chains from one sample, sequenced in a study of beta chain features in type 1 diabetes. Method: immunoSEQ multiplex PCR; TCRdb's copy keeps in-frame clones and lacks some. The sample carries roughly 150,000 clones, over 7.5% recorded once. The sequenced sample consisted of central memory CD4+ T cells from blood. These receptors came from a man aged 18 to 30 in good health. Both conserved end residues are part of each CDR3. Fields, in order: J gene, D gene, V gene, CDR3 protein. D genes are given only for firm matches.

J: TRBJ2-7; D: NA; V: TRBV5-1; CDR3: CASSSQGGTYEQYF
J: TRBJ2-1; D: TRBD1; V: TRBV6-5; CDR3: CASSLGQGALNEQFF
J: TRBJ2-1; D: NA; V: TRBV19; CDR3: CASSILRGSSYNEQFF
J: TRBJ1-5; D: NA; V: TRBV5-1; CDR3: CASSEGSGVSNQPQHF
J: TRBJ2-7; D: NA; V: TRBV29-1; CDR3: CSVSLGGSAYEQYF
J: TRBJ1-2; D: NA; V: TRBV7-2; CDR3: CASSFTGTYGYTF
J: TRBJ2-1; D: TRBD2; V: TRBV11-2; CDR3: CASSLDRSSGSDEQFF
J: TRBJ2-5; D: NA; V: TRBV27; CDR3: CASSPVGETQYF
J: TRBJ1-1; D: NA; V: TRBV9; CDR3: CASSTNPDIPTFF
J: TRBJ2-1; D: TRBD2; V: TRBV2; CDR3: CATQPPGTSGSRSYNEQFF
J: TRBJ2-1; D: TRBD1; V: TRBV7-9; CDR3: CASSERQGNYNEQFF
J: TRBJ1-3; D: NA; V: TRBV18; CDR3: CASSGQGSGNTIYF
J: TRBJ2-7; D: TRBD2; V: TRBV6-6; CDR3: CATALGTSYEQYF
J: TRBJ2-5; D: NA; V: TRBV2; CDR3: CASTTMGETQYF
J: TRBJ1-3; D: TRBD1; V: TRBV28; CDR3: CASRLTGGGSGNTIYF
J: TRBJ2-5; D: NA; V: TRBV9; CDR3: CASGPGQETQYF
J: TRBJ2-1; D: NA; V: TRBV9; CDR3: CASSVDETTPYNEQFF
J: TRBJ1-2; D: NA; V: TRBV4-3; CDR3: CASSQDLAADYGYTF
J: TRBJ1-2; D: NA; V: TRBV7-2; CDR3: CASSFGGLDYGYTF
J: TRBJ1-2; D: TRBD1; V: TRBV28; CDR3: CASSLTGAENYGYTF
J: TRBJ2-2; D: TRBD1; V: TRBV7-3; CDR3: CASSFTGVGTGELFF
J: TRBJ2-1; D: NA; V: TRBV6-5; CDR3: CASYLGGYNEQFF
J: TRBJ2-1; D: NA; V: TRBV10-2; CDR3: CASSESGGPHEQFF
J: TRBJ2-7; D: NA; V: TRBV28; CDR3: CASSFHTAYYEQYF